The entry below describes one T cell receptor (beta chain). Its target is unknown. The CDR3 is 14 residues long. V was pared by 4 bases and J by 2 bases, with 13 bases between. CDR1 is SQVTM, CDR2 ANQGSEA, per germline. Over several immunoSEQ plates, each subset's genomic DNA was distributed in even portions. Method: immunoSEQ multiplex PCR; TCRdb's copy keeps in-frame clones and lacks some. The sample lists 2 million to 3 million clones, under 95% seen once, with roughly 0.36% in the top ten. The sample is drawn from a study of shared clonotypes between healthy human individuals. Study-level findings and limits: Some clonotypes were shared by all four sorted-subset donors, while others were not shared. The non-shared ones had lower generation probabilities than the shared ones. For naive CD4 cells, approximately 4.7% of clonotypes were shared across a handful of donors.

This chain links TRBV29-1 with TRBJ2-3; D is possibly TRBD2 (6 bases). The sequence was collected from a man aged 18 to 30 in good health. Some clones in this sample may be carry-over from other donors' samples. Sample: naive CD4+ T cells from PBMCs. Subset reported: CD45RA+ positively selected. CDR3 protein: CSVVGGYPTDTQYF. The CDR3, as DNA: TGCAGCGTTGTGGGGGGATACCCCACAGATACGCAGTATTTT.